The clone carrying this T cell receptor (beta chain) appeared a few times. Its antigen is unidentified. This sample was taken from a study of T cells in Graves' hyperthyroidism and ophthalmopathy. As for the study in general: Blood was drawn when the patient was first diagnosed and still untreated.

CDR1 and CDR2 from the germline V gene are LGHNA and YNFKEQ. The CDR3 contains 16 residues. V shed 0 bases, J shed 7 bases, and the junction held 6 bases outside the gene matches. Points from the study as a whole: Ophthalmopathy was told apart from stable hyperthyroidism by a 13 V-J model. Model predictions of ophthalmopathy came a median approximately 6 months before onset.

TCR beta CDR3 regions were amplified from RNA transcripts. A first-round RT-PCR of the TCR CDR3 used the HTBI primer set. TCRdb reprocessed the multiplex PCR reads with MiXCR, giving one entry per CDR3 protein. The table records over 150,000 distinct CDR3 sequences, approximately 16% of them present only once. The PBMCs were taken from around 10 ml of fresh peripheral blood. Sequencing input: blood. The rearrangement uses TRBV4-2 and TRBJ2-3, with 11 bases aligning to TRBD2. The sequence was collected from a woman aged 45-59 years with Graves' hyperthyroidism. CDR3 region: CASSQETTSGRNTQYF. The CDR3 coding sequence is TGTGCCAGCAGCCAAGAAACAACTAGCGGGAGAAATACGCAGTATTTT.